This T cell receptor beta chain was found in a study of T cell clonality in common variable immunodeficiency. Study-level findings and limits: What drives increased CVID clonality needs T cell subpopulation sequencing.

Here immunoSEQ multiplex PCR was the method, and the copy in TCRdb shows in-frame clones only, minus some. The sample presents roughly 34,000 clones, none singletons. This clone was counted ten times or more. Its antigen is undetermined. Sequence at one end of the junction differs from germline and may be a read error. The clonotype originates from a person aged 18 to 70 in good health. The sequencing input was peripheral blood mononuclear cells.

The sequenced part of the CDR3 DNA is TGCGCCAGCAGCCAAGATTGGGGGACTAGCGTAAAAGAGACC. Residues: CASSQDWGTSVKET. The full-length CDR3 reads as CASSQDWGTSVKETQYF. The rearrangement links TRBV4-2 to TRBJ2-5; 10 nucleotides match TRBD2. The read ends 3 residues early relative to the CDR3; the germline J gene fills the gap. The CDR3 covers 17 residues. Per the germline V gene, CDR1 is LGHNA and CDR2 is YNFKEQ.